The present entry profiles one T cell receptor beta chain with its context. The V end was cut by 5 bases, the J end by 2 bases, with 11 bases between. The V gene's germline CDR1 is LNHDA and CDR2 SQIVND (reference sequence). This CDR3 comprises 14 residues. This specimen belongs to a study of T-cell memory formation after mild COVID-19. From the 5' RACE reads, TCRdb called clonotypes with MiXCR, one entry per CDR3 protein. The sample shows under 600,000 distinct CDR3 sequences, 20% to 25% of them seen only once. Material for sequencing was PBMCs or a T cell subset sorted from them (not recorded which). The chain combines TRBV19 with TRBJ2-3; the D gene is possibly TRBD1 (5 bases). This clonotype was sampled from an adult woman who had mild COVID-19 (a few samples of this study predate the infection). Cell type and time point are not known. The CDR3 region has the DNA TGTGCCAGTAGTCCGCGACAGTACACAGATACGCAGTATTTT. Its protein product is CASSPRQYTDTQYF.